This entry features one TCR beta chain sequence. This clonotype came up many times. Its antigen is not yet known. One base away there is no much larger clone; base qualities are not given. The CDR3 sequence holds 14 residues, the cysteine and phenylalanine included. Here the CDR3 DNA is all that survives: 42 bases in frame from base 1. The germline V gene yields ENHRY for CDR1 and SYGVKD for CDR2. Cut back by 6 bases and 2 bases, the V and J ends lie 12 bases apart. TCRdb shows the sequencer as Illumina HiSeq 2500. TCR beta libraries were prepared by quantitative 5'-RACE with molecular barcodes. As for the authors' bioinformatics: To identify disease-linked TCR variants, a new computational method was used, one built on a probabilistic model of VDJ rearrangement. In-frame beta chains were kept once TCRdb had trimmed the public reads at Q25 with fastp and called clones with MiXCR. Every CDR3 protein is listed once, alongside the most common genes and DNA of its rows. These V and J calls originate from TCRdb's pipeline instead of the authors' own analysis. The sample yields 450,000 to 550,000 distinct CDR3 sequences; 5.3% were counted once. Approximately 4% of the sample goes to the ten largest clones.

The data stem from a study of CD8 T cells in ankylosing spondylitis (dated by TCRdb to about 2017). Broadly, across the study: To find TCR variants linked to disease, the study profiled T cell receptor beta repertoires in ankylosing spondylitis patients and healthy donors. The whole study cohort included 90 to 120 healthy donors and 25 ankylosing spondylitis patients. Peripheral blood was sampled, and synovial fluid was also collected from ankylosing spondylitis patients. General conclusions and limits of the study: According to the report, matched synovial fluid samples from ankylosing spondylitis patients were significantly enriched for the disease-linked clones. Blood from ankylosing spondylitis patients appeared to be characterized by a TCR beta motif made up of under ten highly homologous amino acid variants. Some of the motif variants had been reported before in the synovial fluid and blood of reactive arthritis patients, a finding that suggests common disease-initiation mechanisms. The disease-linked clones showed a CD8+ phenotype and occurred at relatively low frequencies in peripheral blood.

The rearrangement joined TRBV10-3 to TRBJ2-3; TRBD1 could be the D gene, as 6 bases match. This receptor was obtained from a male donor with ankylosing spondylitis. Material for sequencing was blood, either unsorted or a sorted T cell fraction (not recorded which). The CDR3 corresponds to CAIRIQGYTDTQYF. The nucleotides are TGTGCCATCAGGATACAGGGATACACAGATACGCAGTATTTT.